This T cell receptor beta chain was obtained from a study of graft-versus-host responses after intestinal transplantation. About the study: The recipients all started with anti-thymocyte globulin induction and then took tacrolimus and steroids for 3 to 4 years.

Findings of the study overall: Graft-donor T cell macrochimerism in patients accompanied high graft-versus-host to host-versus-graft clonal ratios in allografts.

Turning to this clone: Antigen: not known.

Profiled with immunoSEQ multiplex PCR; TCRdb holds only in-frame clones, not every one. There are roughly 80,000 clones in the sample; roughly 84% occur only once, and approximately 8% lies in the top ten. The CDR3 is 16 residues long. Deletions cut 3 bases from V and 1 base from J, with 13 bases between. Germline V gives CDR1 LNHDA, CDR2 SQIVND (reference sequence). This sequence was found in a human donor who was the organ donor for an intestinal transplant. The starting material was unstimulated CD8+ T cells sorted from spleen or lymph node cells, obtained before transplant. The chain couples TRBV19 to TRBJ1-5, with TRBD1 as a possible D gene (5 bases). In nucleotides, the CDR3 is TGTGCCAGTAGTATCCTCCAGGGTGTAAGCAATCAGCCCCAGCATTTT. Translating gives CASSILQGVSNQPQHF.